This T cell receptor (beta chain) was retrieved from a study of T cells in localized non-small cell lung cancer. Study results and caveats: Median detection of top 100 tumor clones in adjacent lung was about 60 clones.

A note on this clone: What it binds is unknown.

The repertoire was sequenced with immunoSEQ multiplex PCR; TCRdb's copy has only in-frame clones and lacks some. The sample lists roughly 18,000 clones, around 81% occurring once. V lost 5 bases, J lost 7 bases, and 15 bases lay in between. The CDR3 runs to 14 residues. Germline V gene lookup returns CDR1 MNHEY and CDR2 SMNVEV (reference sequence). This clonotype originated in a female donor older than 55 with stage I lung adenocarcinoma. The chain employs TRBV27 and TRBJ2-1; D is uncertain. The sample was peripheral blood, taken before any cancer treatment. The CDR3: CASSLSASGNEQFF. In nucleotides, the CDR3 is TGTGCCAGCAGTCTTTCCGCCTCCGGGAATGAGCAGTTCTTC.